Detailed here is one T cell receptor beta chain. There is no known antigen for this receptor. Base qualities are not recorded, but no much larger clone differs from it by a single base. Collaborating institutions collected whole blood in K2EDTA tubes following their own protocols. For TCRbeta analysis, collaborators shipped samples in one of three forms: frozen whole blood, isolated PBMCs, or DNA extracted from either of those sample types. The sample belongs to a study of blood T cell repertoires in COVID-19 (TCRdb year 2020). For the wider study: Collaborator samples came from the United States, Italy and Spain and covered acute and convalescent phases of COVID-19. The prospective study material was composed of cDNA or gDNA derived from T cells, B-cell-depleted T cells, or PBMCs. The dataset comprised deeply sampled blood TCRbeta repertoires from subjects exposed to, actively infected with, or recovered from COVID-19. A freely available public database, intended as a resource for researchers studying the immune response to SARS-CoV-2, is where the repertoires were released. Samples came from the ongoing ImmuneRACE study (first 160 participants) plus 1,254 subjects from 6 global collaborators. The sample metadata nearly always contained a de-identified subject ID, COVID-19 status, age in years and sex. Where available, HLA class I and class II types were taken from metadata supplied by the sample provider and were not determined by assay-based typing.

TCRbeta CDR3 regions were amplified from genomic DNA by means of the immunoSEQ Assay, a bias-controlled multiplex PCR. Regarding the original processing steps: The number of nucleated cells in each sample was estimated by amplification of reference gene primers within the assay. Sequence reads were collapsed and filtered to measure the absolute abundance of every unique TCRbeta CDR3 rearrangement. For each sample, productive Simpson clonality was calculated as the square root of Simpson's diversity index across productive rearrangements. In TCRdb, the immuneACCESS table is reduced to in-frame sequences with V and J assigned. These tables do not hold every clone; where another copy was compared, an unresolved V gene accounts for under half, and the others remain unexplained. For V, J and clone size, that table is used; D and trimming come from the DNA. The sample records about 42,000 clones, approximately 90% of which are singletons. About 6% of the sample is in the top ten clones.

CDR1 MRHNA and CDR2 SNTAGT were looked up in the germline V gene. Including cysteine and phenylalanine, the CDR3 has 19 amino acids. The CDR3 DNA has 57 bases and is translated from base 1. Germline trimming: 0 bases from V, 6 bases from J; junction bases outside gene matches: 16. Broad study findings and their caveats: The quantity of clinical and demographic metadata differed by source and by participant and was supplied without curation.

Sample: peripheral blood. The TCR comes from a human donor in a cohort sampled during active COVID-19. The rearrangement joined TRBV6-4 to TRBJ2-3, and 9 junctional nucleotides match TRBD2. The CDR3 protein: CASSDSIGRREGHWDTQYF. The nucleotides read TGTGCCAGCAGTGACTCGATTGGGCGGCGGGAGGGCCATTGGGATACGCAGTATTTT.